The 4 T cell receptor beta chains below come from one sample, sequenced in a study of response to subunit inactivated influenza vaccine. In TCRdb, the RT-PCR reads were re-called with MiXCR into one record per CDR3 protein. This table has about 650,000 distinct CDR3 sequences, around 15% appearing once. The sequences come from PBMCs from blood, collected 14 days before vaccination. These receptors all stem from a man between 50 and 59 years old who received an inactivated influenza vaccine.

The CDR3 nucleotides read TGTGCCATCAGTGAGAACGGACAGGTAACAGATACGCAGTATTTT. This translates into CAISENGQVTDTQYF. J is TRBJ2-3 and V is TRBV10-3; 7 nucleotides match TRBD1. This CDR3 spans 15 amino acids. Germline V gene lookup returns CDR1 ENHRY and CDR2 SYGVKD. V gave up 2 bases and J gave up 3 bases; unmatched junction bases: 5.

This clonotype was counted ten times or more. The chain recombines TRBV7-2 with TRBJ2-7, with D uncertain. The CDR3 loop spans 15 amino acids. Germline V CDR1 and CDR2: SGHTA, FQGNSA. With 1 base removed from V and 0 bases from J, the gap between germline ends came to 10 bases. The CDR3 sequence is CASSLDGGGSYEQYF. In nucleotides, the CDR3 is TGTGCCAGCAGCTTAGATGGCGGTGGCTCCTACGAGCAGTACTTC.

Many counts were recorded for this clonotype. The chain carries TRBV7-2 and TRBJ2-2; unclear D gene. Germline V gene data show CDR1 as SGHTA and CDR2 as FQGNSA. Trimming took off 6 bases at V and 5 bases at J, with 10 bases between the two ends. This CDR3 spans 13 amino acids. The CDR3 sequence is CASSPVGTGELFF. In nucleotides, the CDR3 is TGTGCCAGCAGTCCGGTGGGTACCGGGGAGCTGTTTTTT.

This clonotype occurred a few times. The chain recombines TRBV6-2 or TRBV6-3 with TRBJ2-5; perhaps D is TRBD1 or TRBD2 (6 bases each). CDR1 is MNHEY and CDR2 is SVGEGT in the germline V gene. This CDR3 is built from 21 residues. The V end was cut by 5 bases, the J end by 2 bases, with 33 bases between. This CDR3 reads CASSTSWGAASSIVRQETQYF. The CDR3 DNA is TGTGCCAGCAGTACCTCATGGGGGGCCGCGAGCTCTATAGTTAGGCAAGAGACCCAGTACTTC.